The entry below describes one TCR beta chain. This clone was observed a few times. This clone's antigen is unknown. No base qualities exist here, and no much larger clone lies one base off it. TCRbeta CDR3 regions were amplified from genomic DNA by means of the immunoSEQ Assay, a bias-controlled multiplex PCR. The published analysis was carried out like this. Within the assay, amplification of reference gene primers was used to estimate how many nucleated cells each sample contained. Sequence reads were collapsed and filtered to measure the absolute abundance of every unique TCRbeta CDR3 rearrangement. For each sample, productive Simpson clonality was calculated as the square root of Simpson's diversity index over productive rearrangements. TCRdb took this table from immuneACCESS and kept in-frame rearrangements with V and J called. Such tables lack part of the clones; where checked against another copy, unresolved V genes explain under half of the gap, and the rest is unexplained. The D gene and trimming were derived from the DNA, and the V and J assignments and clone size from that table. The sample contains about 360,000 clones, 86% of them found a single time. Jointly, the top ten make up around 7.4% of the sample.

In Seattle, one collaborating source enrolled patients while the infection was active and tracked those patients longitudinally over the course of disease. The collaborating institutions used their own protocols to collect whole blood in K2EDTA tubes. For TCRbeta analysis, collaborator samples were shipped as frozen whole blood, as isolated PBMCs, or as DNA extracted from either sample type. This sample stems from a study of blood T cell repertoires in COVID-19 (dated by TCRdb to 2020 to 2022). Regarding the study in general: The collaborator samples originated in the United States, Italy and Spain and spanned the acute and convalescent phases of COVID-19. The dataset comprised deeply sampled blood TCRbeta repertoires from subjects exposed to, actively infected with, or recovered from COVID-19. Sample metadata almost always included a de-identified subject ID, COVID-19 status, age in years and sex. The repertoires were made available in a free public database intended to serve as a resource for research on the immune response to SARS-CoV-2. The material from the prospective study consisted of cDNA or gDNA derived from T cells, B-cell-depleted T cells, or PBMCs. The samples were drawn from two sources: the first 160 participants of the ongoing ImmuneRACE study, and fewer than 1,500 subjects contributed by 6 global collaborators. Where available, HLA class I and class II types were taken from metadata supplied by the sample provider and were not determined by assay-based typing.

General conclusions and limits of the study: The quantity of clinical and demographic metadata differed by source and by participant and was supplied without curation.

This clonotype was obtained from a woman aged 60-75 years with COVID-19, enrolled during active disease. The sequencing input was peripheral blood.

Here is the DNA: TGTGCCAGCAGCTTAACCCCGACCGGGGAGCTGTTTTTT. It is translated as CASSLTPTGELFF. The chain is encoded by TRBV7-3 joined to TRBJ2-2, with the D gene not clear enough to name. V drops 0 bases and J drops 5 bases, leaving 4 bases in between. From the germline V gene, CDR1 is SGHTA and CDR2 is FQGTGA. Counted from cysteine to phenylalanine, this CDR3 has 13 amino acids. Of the read, only the CDR3 DNA is kept; its 39 bases are in frame from base 1.